The TCR beta chain under discussion was sequenced for a study of technical replicates of blood from a few donors. TCRdb's copy holds only in-frame clones and misses some; the assay was immunoSEQ multiplex PCR. The sample contains 60,000 to 75,000 clones, around nine tenths of which appear only once. CDR1 is MGHRA and CDR2 is YSYEKL in the germline V gene. With V trimmed by 2 bases and J by 8 bases, 6 bases remained unmatched. The CDR3 covers 14 residues. The source of this sequence is a human donor in good health. Some clones in this sample may be carry-over from other donors' samples. The chain recombines TRBV4-1 with TRBJ1-3; 7 bases agree with TRBD1. Sequences were obtained from PBMCs. As DNA, the CDR3 is TGCGCCAGCAGCCAATCGACAGGGCGCGACACCATATATTTT. Its translation: CASSQSTGRDTIYF.